Included here is one T cell receptor (beta chain) sequence, with context. This sample stems from a study of long-term antiretroviral therapy in people with HIV. The CDR3 consists of 16 residues. Researchers report immunoSEQ v3.0 was run at survey level. TCRdb's copy holds only in-frame clones and misses some; the assay was immunoSEQ multiplex PCR. The sample lists some 29,000 clones; about 93% were seen once. Each donor provided at least one pre-ART PBMC sample and at least two post-ART PBMC samples. The sequence came from a man aged 35 to 55 with HIV. This chain links TRBV21-1 with TRBJ1-1. TRBV21-1 is a pseudogene. The sequencing used unsorted PBMCs, collected 6.2 years after starting antiretroviral therapy. The chain's CDR3 is CASTLSPREGSTEAFF. Written as DNA, the CDR3 is TGTGCCAGCACCCTCTCCCCCAGGGAGGGGAGCACTGAAGCTTTCTTT.